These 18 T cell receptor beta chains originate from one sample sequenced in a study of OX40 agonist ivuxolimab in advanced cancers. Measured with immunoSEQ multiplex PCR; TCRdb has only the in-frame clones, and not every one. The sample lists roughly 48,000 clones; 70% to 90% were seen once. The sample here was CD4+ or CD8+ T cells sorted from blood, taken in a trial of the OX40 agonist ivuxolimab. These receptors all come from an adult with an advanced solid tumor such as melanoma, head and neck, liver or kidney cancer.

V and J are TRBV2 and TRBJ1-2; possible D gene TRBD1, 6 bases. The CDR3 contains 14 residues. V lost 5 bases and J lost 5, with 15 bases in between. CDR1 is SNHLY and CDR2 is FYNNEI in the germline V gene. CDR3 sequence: CASSMRDMMYGYTF. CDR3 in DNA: TGTGCCAGCAGTATGCGGGACATGATGTATGGCTACACCTTC.

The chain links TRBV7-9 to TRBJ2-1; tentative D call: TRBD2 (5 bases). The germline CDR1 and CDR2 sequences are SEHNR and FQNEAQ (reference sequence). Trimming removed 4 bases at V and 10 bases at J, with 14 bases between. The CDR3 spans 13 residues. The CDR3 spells CASSSPGFGEQFF. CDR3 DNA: TGTGCCAGCAGCTCTCCGGGGTTCGGAGAGCAGTTCTTC.

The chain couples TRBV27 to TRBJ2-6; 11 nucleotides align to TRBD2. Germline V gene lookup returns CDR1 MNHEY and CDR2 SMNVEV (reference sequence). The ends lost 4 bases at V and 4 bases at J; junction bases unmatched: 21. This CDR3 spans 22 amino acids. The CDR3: CASSYPFGLAGAFRPGANVLTF. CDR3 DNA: TGTGCCAGCAGTTACCCCTTCGGACTAGCGGGTGCCTTTAGACCCGGGGCCAACGTCCTGACTTTC.

The CDR3 DNA sequence: TGTGCCAGCAGGGACAACCGGGAACAGCAGTTCTTC. It codes for CASRDNREQQFF. The chain carries TRBV2 and TRBJ2-1, with D perhaps matching TRBD1 or TRBD2 (5 bases each). Per germline, CDR1 SNHLY and CDR2 FYNNEI. The V end lost 6 bases, the J end lost 11 bases, and 14 bases lay between the germline ends. CDR3 size: 12 residues.

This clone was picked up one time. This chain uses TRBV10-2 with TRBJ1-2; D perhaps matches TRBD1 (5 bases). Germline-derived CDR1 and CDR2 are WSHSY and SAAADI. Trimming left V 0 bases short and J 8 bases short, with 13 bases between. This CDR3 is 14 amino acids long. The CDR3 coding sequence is TGCGCCAGCAGTGAGTCCCGTATCGAGGGGGGCTACACCTTC. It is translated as CASSESRIEGGYTF.

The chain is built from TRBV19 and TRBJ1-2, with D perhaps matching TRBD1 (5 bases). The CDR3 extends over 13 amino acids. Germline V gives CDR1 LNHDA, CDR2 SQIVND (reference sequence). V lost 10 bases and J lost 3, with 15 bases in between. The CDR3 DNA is TGTGCCACCGGGGCCCGTCCAGACTATGGCTACACCTTC. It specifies CATGARPDYGYTF.

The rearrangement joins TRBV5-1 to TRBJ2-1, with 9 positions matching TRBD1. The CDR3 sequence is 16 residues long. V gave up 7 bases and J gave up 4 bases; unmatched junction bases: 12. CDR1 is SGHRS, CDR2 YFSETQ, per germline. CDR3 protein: CASFGGPGTGYNEQFF. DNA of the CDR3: TGCGCCAGCTTCGGGGGTCCCGGGACAGGGTACAATGAGCAGTTCTTC.

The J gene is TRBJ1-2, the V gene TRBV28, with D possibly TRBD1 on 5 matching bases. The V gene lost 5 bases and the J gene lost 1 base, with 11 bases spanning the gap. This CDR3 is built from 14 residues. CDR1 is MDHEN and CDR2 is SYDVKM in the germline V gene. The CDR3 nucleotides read TGTGCCAGCAGTCCCCCGGGGGGTAACTATGGCTACACCTTC. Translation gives CASSPPGGNYGYTF.

In DNA form, the CDR3 reads TGTGCCAGCAGGGGGCAGGGGGCGATGTCCGGGGAGCTGTTTTTT. This sequence encodes CASRGQGAMSGELFF. The chain is built from TRBV6-1 and TRBJ2-2; 8 positions match TRBD1. CDR3 length: 15 amino acids. V dropped 6 bases and J dropped 6; count of bases not matched to a gene: 9. CDR1 is MNHNS, CDR2 SASEGT, per germline.

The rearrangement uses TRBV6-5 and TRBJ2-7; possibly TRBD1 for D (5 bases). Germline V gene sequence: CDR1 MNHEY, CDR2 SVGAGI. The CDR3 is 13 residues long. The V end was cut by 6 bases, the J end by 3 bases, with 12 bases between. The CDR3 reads CASSRQGSYEQYF. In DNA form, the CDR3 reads TGTGCCAGCAGCCGGCAGGGTAGCTACGAGCAGTACTTC.

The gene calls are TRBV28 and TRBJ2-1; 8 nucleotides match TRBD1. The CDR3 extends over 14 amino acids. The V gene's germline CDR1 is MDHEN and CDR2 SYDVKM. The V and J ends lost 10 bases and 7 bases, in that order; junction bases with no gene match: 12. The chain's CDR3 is CATIKGQGANEQFF. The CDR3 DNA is TGTGCCACTATCAAAGGGCAGGGGGCGAATGAGCAGTTCTTC.

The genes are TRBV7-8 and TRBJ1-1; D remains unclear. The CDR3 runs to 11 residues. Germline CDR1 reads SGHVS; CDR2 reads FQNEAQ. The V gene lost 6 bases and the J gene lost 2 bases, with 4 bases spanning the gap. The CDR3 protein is CASRANTEAFF. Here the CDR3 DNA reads TGTGCCAGCAGAGCCAACACTGAAGCTTTCTTT. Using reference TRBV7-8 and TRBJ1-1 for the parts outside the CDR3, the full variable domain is GAGVSQSPRYKVAKRGQDVALRCDPISGHVSLFWYQQALGQGPEFLTYFQNEAQLDKSGLPSDRFFAERPEGSVSTLKIQRTQQEDSAVYLCASRANTEAFFGQGTRLTVV.

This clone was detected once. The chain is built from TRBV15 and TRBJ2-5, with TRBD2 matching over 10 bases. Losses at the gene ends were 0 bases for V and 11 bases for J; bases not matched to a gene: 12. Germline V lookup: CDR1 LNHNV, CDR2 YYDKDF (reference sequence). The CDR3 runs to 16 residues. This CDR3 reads CATSRDRTSGLIAQYF. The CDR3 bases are TGTGCCACCAGCAGAGATCGGACTAGCGGTCTTATTGCGCAGTACTTC.

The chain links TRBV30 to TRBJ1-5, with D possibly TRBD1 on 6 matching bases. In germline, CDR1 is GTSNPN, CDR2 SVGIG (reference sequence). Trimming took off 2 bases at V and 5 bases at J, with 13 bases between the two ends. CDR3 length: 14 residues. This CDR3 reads CAWSITGFDQPQHF. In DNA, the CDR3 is TGTGCCTGGAGTATAACAGGGTTTGATCAGCCCCAGCATTTT.

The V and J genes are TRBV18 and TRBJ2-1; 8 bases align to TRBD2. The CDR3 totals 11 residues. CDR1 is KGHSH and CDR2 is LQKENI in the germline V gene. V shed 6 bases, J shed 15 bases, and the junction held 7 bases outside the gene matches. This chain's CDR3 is CASSRGGVRFF. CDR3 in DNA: TGTGCCAGCTCCCGGGGGGGAGTGAGGTTCTTC.

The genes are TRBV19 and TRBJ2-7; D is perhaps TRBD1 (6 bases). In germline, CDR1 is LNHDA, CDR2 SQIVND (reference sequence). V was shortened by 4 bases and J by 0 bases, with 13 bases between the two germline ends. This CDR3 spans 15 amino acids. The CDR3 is CASSTVGGPSYEQYF. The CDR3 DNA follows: TGTGCCAGTAGTACGGTAGGGGGTCCCTCCTACGAGCAGTACTTC.

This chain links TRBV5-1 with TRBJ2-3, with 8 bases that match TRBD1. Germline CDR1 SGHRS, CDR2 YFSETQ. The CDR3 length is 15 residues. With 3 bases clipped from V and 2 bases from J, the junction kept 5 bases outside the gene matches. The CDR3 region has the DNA TGCGCCAGCAGCTGGGACAGGCCATCCACAGATACGCAGTATTTT. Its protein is CASSWDRPSTDTQYF.

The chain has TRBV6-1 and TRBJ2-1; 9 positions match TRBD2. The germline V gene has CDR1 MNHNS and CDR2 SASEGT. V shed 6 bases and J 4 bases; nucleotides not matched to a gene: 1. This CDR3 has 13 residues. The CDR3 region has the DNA TGTGCCAGCAGGACTAGCGGTTACAATGAGCAGTTCTTC. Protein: CASRTSGYNEQFF.